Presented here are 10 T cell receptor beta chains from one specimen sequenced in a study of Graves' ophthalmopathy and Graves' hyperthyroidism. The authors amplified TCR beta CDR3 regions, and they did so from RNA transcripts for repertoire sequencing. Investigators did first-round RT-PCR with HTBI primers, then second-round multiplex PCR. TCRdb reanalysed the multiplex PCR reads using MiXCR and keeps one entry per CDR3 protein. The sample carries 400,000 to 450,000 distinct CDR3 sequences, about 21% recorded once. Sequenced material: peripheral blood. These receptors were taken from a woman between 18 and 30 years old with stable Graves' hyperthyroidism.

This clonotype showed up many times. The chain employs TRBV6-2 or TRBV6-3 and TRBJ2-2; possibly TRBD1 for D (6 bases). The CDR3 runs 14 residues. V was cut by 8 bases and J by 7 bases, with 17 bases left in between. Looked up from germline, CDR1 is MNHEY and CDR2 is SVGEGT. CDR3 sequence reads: CASGPLQGGGELFF. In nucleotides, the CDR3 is TGTGCCAGCGGCCCCCTACAGGGCGGCGGGGAGCTGTTTTTT.

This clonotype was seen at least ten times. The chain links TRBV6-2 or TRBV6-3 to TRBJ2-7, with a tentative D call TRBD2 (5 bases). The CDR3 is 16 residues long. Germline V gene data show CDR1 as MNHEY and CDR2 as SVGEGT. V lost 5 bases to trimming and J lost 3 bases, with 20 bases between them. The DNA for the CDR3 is TGTGCCAGCAGTCCCGGCCGGACTCAGGACTTCTACGAGCAGTACTTC. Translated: CASSPGRTQDFYEQYF.

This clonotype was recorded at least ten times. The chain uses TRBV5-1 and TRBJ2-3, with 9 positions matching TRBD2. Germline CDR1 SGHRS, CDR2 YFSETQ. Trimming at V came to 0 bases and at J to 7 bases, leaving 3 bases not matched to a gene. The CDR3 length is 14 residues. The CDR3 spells CASSLGSGSHTQYF. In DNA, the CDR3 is TGCGCCAGCAGCTTGGGTAGCGGGAGTCATACGCAGTATTTT.

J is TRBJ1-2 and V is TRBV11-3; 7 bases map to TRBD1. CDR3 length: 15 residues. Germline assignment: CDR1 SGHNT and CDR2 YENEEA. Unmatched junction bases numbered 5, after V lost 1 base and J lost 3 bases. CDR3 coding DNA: TGTGCCAGCAGCTTAGGGGACAGTGCGTACTATGGCTACACCTTC. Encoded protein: CASSLGDSAYYGYTF.

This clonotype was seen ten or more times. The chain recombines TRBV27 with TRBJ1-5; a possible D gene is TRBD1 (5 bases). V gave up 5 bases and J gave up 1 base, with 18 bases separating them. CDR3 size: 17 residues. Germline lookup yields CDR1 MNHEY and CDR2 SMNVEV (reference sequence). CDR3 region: CASSPRGILRSNQPQHF. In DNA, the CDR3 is TGTGCCAGCAGTCCAAGGGGTATACTTAGGAGCAATCAGCCCCAGCATTTT.

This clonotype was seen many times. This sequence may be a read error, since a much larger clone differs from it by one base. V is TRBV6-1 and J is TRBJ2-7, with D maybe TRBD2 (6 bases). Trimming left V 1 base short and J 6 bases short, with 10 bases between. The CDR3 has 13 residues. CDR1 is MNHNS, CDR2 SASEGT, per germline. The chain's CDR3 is CASSEGEASEQYF. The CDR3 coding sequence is TGTGCCAGCAGTGAAGGGGAGGCTAGCGAGCAGTACTTC.

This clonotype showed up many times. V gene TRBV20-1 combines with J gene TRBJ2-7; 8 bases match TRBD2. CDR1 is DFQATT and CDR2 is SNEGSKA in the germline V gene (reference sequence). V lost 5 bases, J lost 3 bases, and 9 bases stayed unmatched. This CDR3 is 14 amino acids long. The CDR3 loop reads CSALPRGGDYEQYF. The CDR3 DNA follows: TGCAGTGCTCTGCCCCGGGGGGGAGACTACGAGCAGTACTTC.

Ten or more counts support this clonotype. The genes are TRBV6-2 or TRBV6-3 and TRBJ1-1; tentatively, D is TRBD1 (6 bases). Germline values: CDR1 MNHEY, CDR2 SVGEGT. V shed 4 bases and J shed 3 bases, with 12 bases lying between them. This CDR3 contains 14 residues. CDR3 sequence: CASSSRGGYTEAFF. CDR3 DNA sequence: TGTGCCAGCAGTTCCAGGGGCGGATACACTGAAGCTTTCTTT.

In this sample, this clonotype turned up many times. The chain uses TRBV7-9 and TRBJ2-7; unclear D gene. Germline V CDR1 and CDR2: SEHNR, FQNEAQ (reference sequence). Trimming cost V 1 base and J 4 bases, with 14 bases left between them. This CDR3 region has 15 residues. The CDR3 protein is CASSLVSPNGYEQYF. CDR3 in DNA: TGTGCCAGCAGCTTAGTATCCCCTAACGGATACGAGCAGTACTTC.

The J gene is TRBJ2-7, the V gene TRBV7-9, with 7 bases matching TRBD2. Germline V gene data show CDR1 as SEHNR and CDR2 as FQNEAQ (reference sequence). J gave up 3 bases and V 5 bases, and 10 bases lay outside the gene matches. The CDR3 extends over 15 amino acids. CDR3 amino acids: CASSGYTSDFYEQYF. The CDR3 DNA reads TGTGCCAGCAGCGGCTACACTAGCGACTTCTACGAGCAGTACTTC.